These T cell receptor beta chains were read from a single sample in a study of blood T cell repertoires in COVID-19. Sequenced by immunoSEQ multiplex PCR; TCRdb stores in-frame clones only, minus some. The sample carries some 150,000 clones, about 89% recorded once. Sequencing was done on a sample of peripheral blood. The receptors were gathered from a man aged 60 to 69 with active or convalescent COVID-19. Each CDR3 is given without its conserved first and last residue.

v_call	j_call	cdr3_aa
TRBV30	TRBJ1-2	ACRWTVNYGYT
TRBV3-1/TRBV3-2	TRBJ1-1	ASSPYGQGSSTEAF
TRBV18	TRBJ1-6	ASSPGTTGSPLH
TRBV6-5	TRBJ1-5	ASRGADNQPQH
TRBV6-2/TRBV6-3	TRBJ2-5	ASSGQGEGQETQY
TRBV6-5	TRBJ1-3	ASRDRVTGNTIY
TRBV27	TRBJ2-3	ASSPRLAVISTDTQY
TRBV10-3	TRBJ2-4	AISDVAGKAKNIQY
TRBV28	TRBJ1-5	ASLTGTGRAQPQH
TRBV30	TRBJ2-7	AWSDVAAGEQY
TRBV30	TRBJ2-7	AWSGQTYEQY
TRBV30	TRBJ1-6	AWNGRGYNSPLH
TRBV2	TRBJ2-3	ASSALAGLNFGADTQY
TRBV20-1	TRBJ2-7	SAWDRVEQY
TRBV9	TRBJ2-3	ASSDSVAARPSTDTQY
TRBV6-5	TRBJ2-5	ASSYSWRSQETQY
TRBV5-4	TRBJ2-3	ASSLQGVDTQY
TRBV5-1	TRBJ1-3	ASRSGNTIY
TRBV30	TRBJ2-2	AWSHSTGELF
TRBV4-3	TRBJ2-2	ASSPSRWKTNTGELF
TRBV28	TRBJ1-2	ASSSPGGIRANYGYT
TRBV7-2	TRBJ2-1	ASSLANYDEQF
TRBV7-6	TRBJ2-4	ASSPPGRAKNIQY
TRBV2	TRBJ2-5	ASQTDRRVLETQY
TRBV5-4	TRBJ1-4	ASSLGQGQEKLF
TRBV20-1	TRBJ2-7	SATPQGAEY